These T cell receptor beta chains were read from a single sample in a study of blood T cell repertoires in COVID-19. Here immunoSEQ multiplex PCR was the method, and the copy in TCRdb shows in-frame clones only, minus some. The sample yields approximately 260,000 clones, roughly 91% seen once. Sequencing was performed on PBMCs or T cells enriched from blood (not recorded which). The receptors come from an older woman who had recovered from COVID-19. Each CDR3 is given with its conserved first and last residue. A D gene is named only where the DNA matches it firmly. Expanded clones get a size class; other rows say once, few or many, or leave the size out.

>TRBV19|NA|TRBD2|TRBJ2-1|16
CASSLLAGGLGYEQFF
TGTGCCAGTAGTCTACTAGCGGGGGGCCTAGGCTATGAGCAGTTCTTC
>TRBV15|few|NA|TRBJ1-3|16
CATSREQVRSGNTIYF
TGTGCCACCAGCAGAGAGCAGGTCCGCTCTGGAAACACCATATATTTT
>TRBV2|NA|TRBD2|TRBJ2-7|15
CASRLGLAGADEQYF
TGTGCCTCCCGCCTGGGACTAGCGGGAGCTGACGAGCAGTACTTC
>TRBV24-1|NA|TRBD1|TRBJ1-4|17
CATSDPVHRGINEKLFF
TGTGCCACCAGTGATCCTGTACACAGGGGTATTAATGAAAAACTGTTTTTT
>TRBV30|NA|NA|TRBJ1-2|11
CAGEDSFGYTF
TGTGCCGGGGAAGACAGCTTTGGCTACACCTTC
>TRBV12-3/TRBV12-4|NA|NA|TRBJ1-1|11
CASSLGPEAFF
TGTGCCAGCAGTTTGGGCCCTGAAGCTTTCTTT
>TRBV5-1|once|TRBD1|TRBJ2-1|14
CASSPDRGGHEQFF
TGCGCCAGCAGCCCGGACAGGGGAGGGCATGAGCAGTTCTTC
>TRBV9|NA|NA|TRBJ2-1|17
CASSVAPGSFSYNEQFF
TGTGCCAGCAGCGTAGCGCCAGGGTCATTTTCCTACAATGAGCAGTTCTTC
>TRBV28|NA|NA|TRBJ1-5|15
CASSLFRYRNQPQHF
TGTGCCAGCAGTTTATTCAGGTATCGCAATCAGCCCCAGCATTTT
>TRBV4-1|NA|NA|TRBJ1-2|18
CASSPPIGATQPNYGYTF
TGCGCCAGCAGCCCCCCAATTGGAGCTACTCAACCAAACTATGGCTACACCTTC
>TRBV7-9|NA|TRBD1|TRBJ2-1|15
CASSPVRGPYNEQFF
TGTGCCAGCAGCCCCGTTAGGGGGCCCTACAATGAGCAGTTCTTC
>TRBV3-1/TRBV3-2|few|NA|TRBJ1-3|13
CASSQQAARTIYF
TGTGCCAGCAGCCAGCAAGCGGCGCGCACCATATATTTT
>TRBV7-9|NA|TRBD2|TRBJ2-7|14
CASSPGGYGYEQYF
TGTGCCAGCAGCCCCGGGGGGTATGGCTACGAGCAGTACTTC
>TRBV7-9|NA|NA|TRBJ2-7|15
CASTPADRSVHEQYF
TGTGCCAGCACCCCAGCCGACAGATCGGTCCACGAGCAGTACTTC
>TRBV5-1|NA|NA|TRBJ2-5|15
CASSGGGSLGETQYF
TGCGCCAGCAGCGGGGGCGGCTCTTTGGGGGAGACCCAGTACTTC
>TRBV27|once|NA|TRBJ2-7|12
CASRRPTGEQYF
TGTGCCAGCAGAAGGCCCACGGGCGAGCAGTACTTC
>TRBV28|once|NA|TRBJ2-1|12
CATIATYNEQFF
TGTGCCACAATAGCGACCTACAATGAGCAGTTCTTC
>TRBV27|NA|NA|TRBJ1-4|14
CASSLERGSGKLFF
TGTGCCAGCAGTTTAGAAAGGGGATCGGGAAAACTGTTTTTT
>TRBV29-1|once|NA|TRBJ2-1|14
CSVRGGTGAQEQFF
TGCAGCGTGAGGGGCGGGACCGGGGCGCAAGAGCAGTTCTTC
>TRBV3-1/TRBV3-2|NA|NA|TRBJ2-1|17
CASSEPRARSSYNEQFF
TGTGCCAGCAGCGAACCGAGGGCGCGAAGCTCCTACAATGAGCAGTTCTTC
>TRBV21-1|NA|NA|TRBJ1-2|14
CANTGWDRAGGYTF
TGTGCCAACACCGGATGGGACAGGGCAGGTGGCTACACCTTC
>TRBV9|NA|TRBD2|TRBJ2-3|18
CASSLSPTGTTSWDTQYF
TGTGCCAGCAGCCTCAGTCCGACCGGGACTACCTCTTGGGATACGCAGTATTTT
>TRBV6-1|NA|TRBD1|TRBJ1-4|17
CASSEAYRGRGNEKLFF
TGTGCCAGCAGTGAAGCTTACAGGGGGCGAGGTAATGAAAAACTGTTTTTT
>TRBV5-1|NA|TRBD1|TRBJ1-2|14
CASSLGDRFYGYTF
TGCGCCAGCAGCTTGGGGGACAGGTTCTATGGCTACACCTTC
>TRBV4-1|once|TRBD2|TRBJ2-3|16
CASSQGNSGGTDTQYF
TGCGCCAGCAGCCAAGGCAATAGCGGGGGCACAGATACGCAGTATTTT
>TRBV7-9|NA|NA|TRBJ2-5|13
CASSFPGDETQYF
TGTGCCAGCAGCTTCCCAGGGGATGAGACCCAGTACTTC
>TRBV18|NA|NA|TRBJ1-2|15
CASSPSGDPNYGYTF
TGTGCCAGCTCACCATCCGGGGATCCTAACTATGGCTACACCTTC
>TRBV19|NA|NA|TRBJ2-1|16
CASSDAGGNPYNEQFF
TGTGCCAGTAGTGATGCTGGAGGGAATCCCTACAATGAGCAGTTCTTC
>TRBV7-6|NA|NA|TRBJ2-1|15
CASSPSSLNYNEQFF
TGTGCCAGCAGCCCGAGTTCCCTTAACTACAATGAGCAGTTCTTC
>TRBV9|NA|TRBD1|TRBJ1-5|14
CASSSGQEVEPQHF
TGTGCCAGCAGCTCGGGACAGGAGGTCGAGCCCCAGCATTTT
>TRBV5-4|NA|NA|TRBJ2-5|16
CASSLGPFPGEETQYF
TGTGCCAGCAGCTTGGGGCCTTTCCCGGGGGAAGAGACCCAGTACTTC
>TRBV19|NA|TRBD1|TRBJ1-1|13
CASKTGGNTEAFF
TGTGCCAGTAAGACAGGGGGCAACACTGAAGCTTTCTTT
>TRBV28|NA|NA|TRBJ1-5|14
CASRWSSGNQPQHF
TGTGCCAGCAGGTGGAGTTCGGGCAATCAGCCCCAGCATTTT
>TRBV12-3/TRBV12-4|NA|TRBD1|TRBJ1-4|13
CASSPGGGEKLFF
TGTGCCAGCAGTCCAGGGGGTGGTGAAAAACTGTTTTTT
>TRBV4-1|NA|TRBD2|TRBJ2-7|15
CASSRAGGSSYEQYF
TGCGCCAGCAGCCGCGCCGGGGGGAGCTCCTACGAGCAGTACTTC
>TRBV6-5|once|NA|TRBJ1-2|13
CASRGTAGYGYTF
TGTGCCAGCCGCGGGACGGCGGGTTATGGCTACACCTTC
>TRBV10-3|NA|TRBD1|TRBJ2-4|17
CAISESNRGVAKNIQYF
TGTGCCATCAGTGAGTCGAACAGGGGGGTAGCCAAAAACATTCAGTACTTC
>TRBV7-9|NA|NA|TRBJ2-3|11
CASLAEDTQYF
TGTGCCAGCTTGGCGGAAGATACGCAGTATTTT
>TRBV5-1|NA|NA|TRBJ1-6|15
CASSSVPGEESPLHF
TGCGCCAGCAGCTCAGTACCAGGGGAAGAGTCACCCCTCCACTTT
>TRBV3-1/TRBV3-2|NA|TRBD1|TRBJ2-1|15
CASSQTGQGNYEQFF
TGTGCCAGCAGCCAAACGGGACAGGGGAATTATGAGCAGTTCTTC
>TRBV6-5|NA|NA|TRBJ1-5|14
CASSRGDSNQPQHF
TGTGCCAGCTCCCGGGGGGATAGCAATCAGCCCCAGCATTTT
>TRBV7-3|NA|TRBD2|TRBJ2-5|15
CASSSTSGGLETQYF
TGTGCCAGCAGCTCGACTAGCGGGGGGCTTGAGACCCAGTACTTC
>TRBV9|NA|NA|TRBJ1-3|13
CASSVEAGDTIYF
TGTGCCAGCAGCGTAGAAGCGGGAGACACCATATATTTT
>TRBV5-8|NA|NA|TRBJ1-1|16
CASSLVSGRRDTEAFF
TGTGCCAGCAGCTTAGTGTCAGGCAGGAGGGACACTGAAGCTTTCTTT
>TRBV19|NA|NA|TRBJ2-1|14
CASSIWRGDNEQFF
TGTGCCAGTAGTATCTGGCGGGGAGACAATGAGCAGTTCTTC
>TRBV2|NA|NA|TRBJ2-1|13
CASSAGGHNEQFF
TGTGCCAGCAGTGCTGGGGGCCACAATGAGCAGTTCTTC
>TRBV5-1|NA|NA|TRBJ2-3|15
CASSLALGGTDTQYF
TGCGCCAGCAGCTTGGCACTAGGAGGCACAGATACGCAGTATTTT
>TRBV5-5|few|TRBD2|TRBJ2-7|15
CASSLWLAGVGEQYF
TGTGCCAGCAGCCTCTGGTTGGCGGGAGTGGGTGAGCAGTACTTC